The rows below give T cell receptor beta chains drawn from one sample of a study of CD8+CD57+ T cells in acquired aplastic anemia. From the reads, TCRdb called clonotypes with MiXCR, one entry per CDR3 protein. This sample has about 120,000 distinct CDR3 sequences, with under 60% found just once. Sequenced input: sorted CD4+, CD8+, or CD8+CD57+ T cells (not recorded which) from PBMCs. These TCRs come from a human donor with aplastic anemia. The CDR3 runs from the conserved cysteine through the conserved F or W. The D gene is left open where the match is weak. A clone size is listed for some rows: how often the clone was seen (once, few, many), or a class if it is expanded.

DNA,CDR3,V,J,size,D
TGTGCCATCAGTGACGGTTTAGGACGCTCCTACGAGCAGTACTTC,CAISDGLGRSYEQYF,TRBV10-3,TRBJ2-7,.,.
TGTGCCAGCAGCGAGGGACAGGGATACTATGGCTACACCTTC,CASSEGQGYYGYTF,TRBV9,TRBJ1-2,.,TRBD1
TGCAGCGTTGAATCGGCAGGGGACTATGGCTACACCTTC,CSVESAGDYGYTF,TRBV29-1,TRBJ1-2,few,.
TGCGCCAGCAGAACCACAGGGTCAACTGAAGCTTTCTTT,CASRTTGSTEAFF,TRBV5-1,TRBJ1-1,.,.
TGTGCCAGCAGCTGGCCAAGAGGCGGCTACACCTTC,CASSWPRGGYTF,TRBV5-6,TRBJ1-2,.,.
TGTGCCAGCAGCTTAGGCCCTAGCATCGACGAGCAGTACTTC,CASSLGPSIDEQYF,TRBV5-4,TRBJ2-7,.,.
TGTGCCAGTTCGTGGGGGACTAACTATGGCTACACCTTC,CASSWGTNYGYTF,TRBV19,TRBJ1-2,.,.
TGCGCCAGCAGGTCCGCAGGGACCTCTGGAAACACCATATATTTT,CASRSAGTSGNTIYF,TRBV10-2,TRBJ1-3,.,.
TGTGCCAGCAGCTTACTCACTAGCTTTGAGACCCAGTACTTC,CASSLLTSFETQYF,TRBV7-6,TRBJ2-5,.,.
TGCGCCAGTGCCGGGACAGATGAAAAACTGTTTTTT,CASAGTDEKLFF,TRBV5-1,TRBJ1-4,.,TRBD1
TGTGCCAGCAGTTACTCTGGGCAGGGAAACACCGGGGAGCTGTTTTTT,CASSYSGQGNTGELFF,TRBV10-3,TRBJ2-2,few,.
TGTGCCACCAGCAGAGATGATTACCTAGGACATGGAAACGAGCAGTACTTC,CATSRDDYLGHGNEQYF,TRBV15,TRBJ2-7,many,.
TGTGCCAGCAGCCACTATCTGGGCGAGCTGTTTTTT,CASSHYLGELFF,TRBV12-3/TRBV12-4,TRBJ2-2,few,.
TGCAGTGCTAGTCTCGCAGAGCCCTACGAGCAGTACTTC,CSASLAEPYEQYF,TRBV20-1,TRBJ2-7,.,.
TGTGCCAGCAGTTTAGACCGAAACTCCTACGAGCAGTACTTC,CASSLDRNSYEQYF,TRBV6-5,TRBJ2-7,many,.
TGTGCCAGCAGTTACGCGGGACAGGGCTACGAGCAGTACTTC,CASSYAGQGYEQYF,TRBV9,TRBJ2-7,.,TRBD1
TGTGCCAGTAGTCCCCGTGGAGAGGCGTCCTATAATTCACCCCTCCACTTT,CASSPRGEASYNSPLHF,TRBV19,TRBJ1-6,.,.
TGTGCCAGCAGCCCAGGGGGATCACGGTACCAAGAGACCCAGTACTTC,CASSPGGSRYQETQYF,TRBV7-9,TRBJ2-5,.,TRBD1
TGTGCCAGTTGGTTGGAGACCCAGTACTTC,CASWLETQYF,TRBV2,TRBJ2-5,.,.
TGTGCCACCAGGCCCGGGGGCAATCAGCCCCAGCATTTT,CATRPGGNQPQHF,TRBV24-1,TRBJ1-5,.,.
TGTGCCACCAGTGACGACACTGAAGCTTTCTTT,CATSDDTEAFF,TRBV24-1,TRBJ1-1,.,.
TGTGCCAGTAGTACTGACAGGTTAACCTACGAGCAGTACTTC,CASSTDRLTYEQYF,TRBV19,TRBJ2-7,.,.
TGCAGTGCTAGAGACCCTCTCGGGGCTACAGATACGCAGTATTTT,CSARDPLGATDTQYF,TRBV20-1,TRBJ2-3,once,.
TGCGCCAGCAGTGAGACAGGGGGCTCGCGCGGCACTGAAGCTTTCTTT,CASSETGGSRGTEAFF,TRBV10-2,TRBJ1-1,few,TRBD1
TGCAGCGGGACAGGGCGAAACACCGGGGAGCTGTTTTTT,CSGTGRNTGELFF,TRBV29-1,TRBJ2-2,.,TRBD1
TGTGCCAGCAGTTTAGGCAGGCAAGAGACCCAGTACTTC,CASSLGRQETQYF,TRBV27,TRBJ2-5,.,.
TGTGCCAGCAGAACACCGGGACGGGGCTCCTACGAGCAGTACTTC,CASRTPGRGSYEQYF,TRBV6-1,TRBJ2-7,.,.
TGTGCCAGCAGCCCTACAGGGGGTGAGGGCACAGATACGCAGTATTTT,CASSPTGGEGTDTQYF,TRBV11-1,TRBJ2-3,.,TRBD1